Following are 27 T cell receptor beta chains from one sample sequenced in a study of T cell responses to AZD1222 COVID-19 vaccine. Produced via immunoSEQ multiplex PCR; TCRdb's table is partial and in-frame only. This sample has about 180,000 clones, with about 86% found just once. The sample was peripheral blood, taken on day 0 of AZD1222 vaccination. The receptors come from an adult in good health.

The chain carries TRBV2 and TRBJ2-7; no definite D call. Deletions cut 0 bases from V and 3 bases from J, with 6 bases between. From germline, CDR1 is SNHLY and CDR2 FYNNEI. CDR3 size: 13 residues. The CDR3 loop reads CASSEAPYYEQYF. CDR3 nucleotide sequence: TGTGCCAGCAGTGAAGCCCCCTACTACGAGCAGTACTTC.

The sample holds one count of this clone. The rearrangement joins TRBV28 to TRBJ2-7; a weak D match, TRBD1 (6 bases). The V end was cut by 6 bases, the J end by 2 bases, with 20 bases between. The CDR3 is made up of 16 amino acids. The germline gives CDR1 MDHEN, CDR2 SYDVKM. The CDR3 nucleotides are TGTGCCAGCAGCCCACTCTCTAGGGACATGACCTACGAGCAGTACTTC. This gives the protein CASSPLSRDMTYEQYF. Supplemented by reference TRBV28 and TRBJ2-7, the full variable domain reads DVKVTQSSRYLVKRTGEKVFLECVQDMDHENMFWYRQDPGLGLRLIYFSYDVKMKEKGDIPEGYSVSREKKERFSLILESASTNQTSMYLCASSPLSRDMTYEQYFGPGTRLTVT.

The chain employs TRBV29-1 and TRBJ2-1; D might be TRBD1 (5 bases). V was trimmed by 1 base and J by 7 bases, leaving 14 bases between them. The CDR3 totals 14 residues. Germline CDR1 SQVTM, CDR2 ANQGSEA. The DNA of the CDR3 is TGCAGCGTTGAAGGGCTCAGGGTAGGGAATGAGCAGTTCTTC. This encodes CSVEGLRVGNEQFF.

The chain recombines TRBV3-1 (or the pseudogene TRBV3-2) with TRBJ1-6; 9 bases fit TRBD1. V dropped 7 bases and J dropped 8; count of bases not matched to a gene: 6. CDR1 LGHDT and CDR2 YNNKEL come from the germline V gene (reference sequence). This CDR3 contains 14 residues. CDR3 protein: CASNRRDRDSPLHF. The CDR3 DNA reads as TGTGCCAGCAACCGGCGGGACAGGGATTCACCCCTCCACTTT.

The chain is built from TRBV7-8 and TRBJ1-6; D is ambiguous. CDR3 size: 17 residues. Germline CDR1 reads SGHVS; CDR2 reads FQNEAQ. Trimming removed 1 base from V and 7 bases from J, with 17 bases in between. CDR3 sequence: CASSLDPRRGQNSPLHF. CDR3 DNA sequence: TGTGCCAGCAGCTTAGACCCCAGGCGGGGTCAAAATTCACCCCTCCACTTT.

The chain combines TRBV6-2 or TRBV6-3 with TRBJ2-7, with 7 bases lining up with TRBD2. The CDR3 covers 12 residues. With V trimmed by 5 bases and J by 2 bases, 0 bases remained unmatched. Looked up from germline, CDR1 is MNHEY and CDR2 is SVGEGT. The CDR3 DNA reads as TGTGCCAGCAGTGGGACTACCTACGAGCAGTACTTC. Amino acids: CASSGTTYEQYF.

The chain uses TRBV5-5 and TRBJ1-2; D unresolved. The germline V gene has CDR1 SGHKS and CDR2 YYEKEE (reference sequence). The CDR3 has 15 residues. Deletions cut 2 bases from V and 1 base from J, with 12 bases between. CDR3 DNA sequence: TGTGCCAGCAGCTTTTTCGGTGGCGGTAACTATGGCTACACCTTC. It yields the protein CASSFFGGGNYGYTF.

The genes are TRBV7-8 and TRBJ2-1, with D unclear. V lost 3 bases and J 8 bases, leaving 8 bases between the germline ends. Germline CDR1 reads SGHVS; CDR2 reads FQNEAQ. This CDR3 has 12 residues. In DNA form, the CDR3 reads TGTGCCAGCAGCTTCAGTATCCATGAGCAGTTCTTC. As protein: CASSFSIHEQFF. Full variable domain (rest looked up from reference TRBV7-8 and TRBJ2-1): GAGVSQSPRYKVAKRGQDVALRCDPISGHVSLFWYQQALGQGPEFLTYFQNEAQLDKSGLPSDRFFAERPEGSVSTLKIQRTQQEDSAVYLCASSFSIHEQFFGPGTRLTVL.

The CDR3 nucleotides are TGTGCCAGCAGTGGACTAGCGGGGAACTCCTACGAGCAGTACTTC. Its protein is CASSGLAGNSYEQYF. This chain uses TRBV9 with TRBJ2-7; 12 bases are a match to TRBD2. Germline loops: CDR1 SGDLS, CDR2 YYNGEE. V shed 5 bases, J shed 0 bases, and the junction held 3 bases outside the gene matches. The CDR3 spans 15 residues.

This clone appeared a single time. V is TRBV7-2 and J is TRBJ1-2; D possibly corresponds to TRBD1 (6 bases). Per the germline V gene, CDR1 is SGHTA and CDR2 is FQGNSA. CDR3 length: 14 residues. Trimming left V 2 bases short and J 7 bases short, with 14 bases between. CDR3 DNA sequence: TGTGCCAGCAGCTTAAACCCTTTAGGGGGTGGCTACACCTTC. Protein: CASSLNPLGGGYTF.

This clone was counted once. This chain links TRBV5-1 with TRBJ1-2; 9 bases are a match to TRBD1. Germline trimming cut 4 bases from V and 6 bases from J; bases unmatched to any gene: 16. The CDR3 runs 17 residues. Germline V gene sequence: CDR1 SGHRS, CDR2 YFSETQ. CDR3: CASSPDVDRGGLHGYTF. The CDR3 DNA reads TGCGCCAGCAGCCCCGATGTGGACAGGGGCGGTCTCCATGGCTACACCTTC.

J is TRBJ2-5 and V is TRBV25-1; the D call may be TRBD1 or TRBD2 (5 bases each). This CDR3 comprises 15 residues. Germline CDR1 is MGHDK and CDR2 is SYGVNS. The ends were cut back, 6 bases at V and 3 bases at J, with 17 bases in the middle. CDR3 region: CASRGVRGKEETQYF. The CDR3 nucleotides read TGTGCCAGCAGGGGGGTTAGGGGTAAAGAAGAGACCCAGTACTTC.

To note about this clone: This same CDR3 is encoded by further DNA sequences in the sample. The chain carries TRBV2 and TRBJ1-1, with TRBD1 matching 7 bases. V trimming: 6 bases; J trimming: 1 base; junction bases outside the gene matches: 5. The CDR3 has 14 residues. Germline CDR1 SNHLY, CDR2 FYNNEI. The CDR3 DNA sequence: TGTGCCAGCAGGATCAGGGGGGGGAACACTGAAGCTTTCTTT. It specifies CASRIRGGNTEAFF.

This clone was seen just once. J is TRBJ1-2 and V is TRBV28; the match to TRBD1 covers 7 bases. After removal of 6 bases from V and 8 bases from J, the junction contained 9 bases not matched to a gene. Germline V gives CDR1 MDHEN, CDR2 SYDVKM. The CDR3 contains 13 residues. The CDR3 here is CASRVTGIGGYTF. CDR3 nucleotides: TGTGCCAGCAGGGTGACAGGGATCGGCGGCTACACCTTC.

The chain is built from TRBV3-1 (or the pseudogene TRBV3-2) and TRBJ2-3; weak D call: TRBD1 (5 bases). V lost 0 bases and J lost 6, with 10 bases in between. Germline loops: CDR1 LGHDT, CDR2 YNNKEL (reference sequence). This CDR3 has 14 amino acids. CDR3 sequence reads: CASSQERGTDTQYF. CDR3 bases: TGTGCCAGCAGCCAAGAAAGGGGTACCGATACGCAGTATTTT.

Regarding this clone: Other nucleotide sequences from this sample produce the same CDR3. This chain connects TRBV9 to TRBJ1-5; D unclear. This CDR3 region has 14 residues. Germline V CDR1 and CDR2: SGDLS, YYNGEE. V lost 0 bases and J 3 bases, leaving 7 bases between the germline ends. DNA for the CDR3: TGTGCCAGCAGCGTAGGAGGGTCCAATCAGCCCCAGCATTTT. It encodes CASSVGGSNQPQHF.

The gene calls are TRBV6-5 and TRBJ1-6; 10 positions agree with TRBD1. CDR1 and CDR2 from the germline V gene are MNHEY and SVGAGI. CDR3 length equals 15 residues. V trimming: 6 bases; J trimming: 12 bases; junction bases outside the gene matches: 11. The CDR3 DNA follows: TGTGCCAGCAGCCCGGGACAGGGGCCGGCGTTACCCCTCCACTTT. Encoded protein: CASSPGQGPALPLHF.

The J gene is TRBJ1-1, the V gene TRBV10-1; 8 bases are shared with TRBD1. J gave up 4 bases and V 2 bases, and 0 bases lay outside the gene matches. CDR3 length equals 13 residues. Germline V gene sequence: CDR1 WNHNN, CDR2 SYGVQD (reference sequence). The chain's CDR3 is CASSEQGATEAFF. The CDR3 DNA reads TGCGCCAGCAGTGAGCAGGGGGCCACTGAAGCTTTCTTT.

V usage is TRBV6-5 and J usage is TRBJ2-7; 10 nucleotides align to TRBD2. This CDR3 spans 15 amino acids. J was trimmed by 0 bases and V by 8 bases; bases with no gene match: 7. Germline assignment: CDR1 MNHEY and CDR2 SVGAGI. The CDR3 is CASASGGAYSYEQYF. The CDR3, as DNA: TGTGCCAGCGCAAGCGGGGGGGCATACTCCTACGAGCAGTACTTC.

For this clone: At the DNA level, this CDR3 is encoded by other sequences in the same sample as well. The genes are TRBV19 and TRBJ1-1; D not resolved. The CDR3 has 14 amino acids. V lost 3 bases, J lost 1 base, and 9 bases lay in between. Germline V gives CDR1 LNHDA, CDR2 SQIVND (reference sequence). The CDR3 DNA follows: TGTGCCAGTAGTATCGGAACAGAGAACACTGAAGCTTTCTTT. This gives the protein CASSIGTENTEAFF.

V usage is TRBV24-1 and J usage is TRBJ1-2; unclear D gene. Germline loops: CDR1 KGHDR, CDR2 SFDVKD. Trimming removed 7 bases at V and 2 bases at J, with 7 bases between. CDR3 length equals 12 residues. The CDR3 region is CATREGNYGYTF. Here the CDR3 DNA reads TGTGCCACCAGAGAAGGGAACTATGGCTACACCTTC.

J is TRBJ1-4 and V is TRBV5-4; 10 nucleotides agree with TRBD1. Germline CDR1 SGHNT, CDR2 YYREEE (reference sequence). This CDR3 spans 18 amino acids. V was pared by 4 bases and J by 7 bases, with 16 bases of the junction left unmatched. The CDR3 sequence is CASSSTGTGAWGGEKLFF. CDR3 coding DNA: TGTGCCAGCAGCAGCACCGGGACAGGGGCTTGGGGAGGTGAAAAACTGTTTTTT.

The chain is built from TRBV30 and TRBJ1-6; TRBD1 matches at 7 bases. There are 17 residues in the CDR3. Trimming removed 4 bases from V and 13 bases from J; junction bases left unmatched: 22. CDR1 is GTSNPN, CDR2 SVGIG, per germline (reference sequence). This chain's CDR3 is CAWKWGQPGTAPNPLHF. The CDR3 DNA is TGTGCCTGGAAGTGGGGACAGCCAGGGACCGCGCCCAATCCCCTCCACTTT.

The chain has TRBV14 and TRBJ2-7; no clear D gene. The CDR3 is 13 residues long. V dropped 4 bases and J dropped 2 bases, with 9 bases sitting between them. Germline CDR1 SGHDN, CDR2 FVKESK. This CDR3 reads CASSLSVTYEQYF. The CDR3 DNA is TGTGCCAGCAGCCTCTCAGTGACCTACGAGCAGTACTTC.

The chain couples TRBV6-2 or TRBV6-3 to TRBJ2-7; D is uncertain. V lost 2 bases to trimming and J lost 6 bases, with 11 bases between them. CDR1 and CDR2 from the germline V gene are MNHEY and SVGEGT. The CDR3 sequence is 13 residues long. DNA for the CDR3: TGTGCCAGCAGTTACAAGGTTTACGGCGAGCAGTACTTC. Its protein is CASSYKVYGEQYF.

The chain joins TRBV30 to TRBJ1-1, with D possibly matching TRBD1 (6 bases). Germline CDR1 is GTSNPN and CDR2 is SVGIG (reference sequence). V was cut by 0 bases and J by 6 bases, with 14 bases left in between. The CDR3 is 14 residues long. The CDR3 nucleotides read TGTGCCTGGAGTGTACTGGGGGCTTCTTCTGAAGCTTTCTTT. Its translation: CAWSVLGASSEAFF. Full variable domain (rest looked up from reference TRBV30 and TRBJ1-1): SQTIHQWPATLVQPVGSPLSLECTVEGTSNPNLYWYRQAAGRGLQLLFYSVGIGQISSEVPQNLSASRPQDRQFILSSKKLLLSDSGFYLCAWSVLGASSEAFFGQGTRLTVV.

This rearrangement joins TRBV9 to TRBJ1-6; no reliable D call. The CDR3 covers 14 residues. CDR1 and CDR2 (germline): SGDLS, YYNGEE. The V end was cut by 1 base, the J end by 7 bases, with 9 bases between. The CDR3 protein is CASSVKTSNSPLHF. CDR3 sequence (DNA): TGTGCCAGCAGCGTAAAAACCAGCAATTCACCCCTCCACTTT.